This T cell receptor beta chain was recorded in a study of identical twins. TCRdb recomputed calls from the 5' RACE reads with MiXCR, one row per CDR3 protein. The sample lists about 330,000 distinct CDR3 sequences, roughly 12% occurring once. Only a few counts were recorded for this clonotype. The data also belong to a second study, concerning yellow fever vaccine responses in identical twins.

The source is a woman between 18 and 29 years old in good health. Sequencing was carried out using CD8+ T cells sorted from blood.

CDR3 DNA sequence: TGTGCCAGCAGCCCCCGCGACGGGACGCAGTATTTT. As protein: CASSPRDGTQYF. V and J are TRBV11-2 and TRBJ2-3; D gene uncertain. This CDR3 is 12 amino acids long. The V end lost 5 bases, the J end lost 9 bases, and 12 bases lay between the germline ends. CDR1 and CDR2 from the germline V gene are SGHAT and FQNNGV.